This is a list of T cell receptor beta chains from one sample in a study of human T cells and chemical hapten exposure. TCRdb called the RACE reads again in MiXCR, with one record for every CDR3 protein. The sample has 30,000 to 50,000 distinct CDR3 sequences, about 13% seen once; the top ten hold roughly 2.5%. The sample in question was whole blood, obtained in connection with sensitization to the hapten diphenylcyclopropenone (DPC). These receptors came from a woman in her forties with alopecia areata. Some clones in this sample may be carry-over from other donors' samples. The CDR3 runs from the conserved cysteine through the conserved F or W. D genes are given only for firm matches. Only some rows state a clone size, as once, few, many or a class for expanded clones.

J	V	D	size	CDR3	DNA
TRBJ2-5	TRBV10-3	.	medium-sized	CAIRGGQETQYF	TGTGCCATCAGGGGGGGCCAAGAGACCCAGTACTTC
TRBJ2-1	TRBV7-2	.	few	CASTTTQGNEQFF	TGTGCCAGCACCACAACCCAGGGCAATGAGCAGTTCTTC
TRBJ1-6	TRBV7-9	TRBD1	.	CASSLEQGGSPLHF	TGTGCCAGCAGCTTAGAACAGGGGGGATCACCCCTCCACTTT
TRBJ2-1	TRBV18	TRBD1	.	CASSPPYRGPMDEQFF	TGTGCCAGCTCACCACCCTACAGGGGGCCCATGGATGAGCAGTTCTTC
TRBJ2-7	TRBV12-3/TRBV12-4	.	.	CASSSKPGPPYEQYF	TGTGCCAGCAGTTCCAAACCCGGGCCCCCCTACGAGCAGTACTTC
TRBJ2-3	TRBV24-1	TRBD1	many	CATSDHDRAGTDTQYF	TGTGCCACCAGTGACCACGACAGGGCGGGCACAGATACGCAGTATTTT
TRBJ2-2	TRBV7-2	.	.	CAAQLGGRNTGELFF	TGTGCCGCACAGCTTGGGGGGAGAAACACCGGGGAGCTGTTTTTT
TRBJ2-1	TRBV19	TRBD2	.	CASSIGLAFSYNEQFF	TGTGCCAGTAGTATAGGACTAGCGTTCTCCTACAATGAGCAGTTCTTC
TRBJ2-1	TRBV18	.	.	CASSPPGPSYNEQFF	TGTGCCAGCTCACCCCCGGGTCCCTCCTACAATGAGCAGTTCTTC
TRBJ1-2	TRBV20-1	.	few	CSARGTGSARYGYTF	TGCAGTGCTAGAGGAACAGGGTCGGCGCGCTATGGCTACACCTTC
TRBJ2-5	TRBV15	.	.	CATSRQGGETQYF	TGTGCCACCAGCAGACAGGGGGGAGAGACCCAGTACTTC
TRBJ2-5	TRBV7-3	.	many	CASSSNQPGEETQYF	TGTGCCAGCAGCTCCAATCAACCAGGGGAAGAGACCCAGTACTTC
TRBJ1-6	TRBV2	TRBD1	many	CASRPGQSSSSYNSPLHF	TGTGCCAGCAGGCCGGGACAGTCCTCTTCCTCCTATAATTCACCCCTCCACTTT
TRBJ2-5	TRBV3-1	.	few	CASSQRGNQETQYF	TGTGCCAGCAGCCAACGGGGAAACCAAGAGACCCAGTACTTC
TRBJ1-4	TRBV18	.	many	CASSPRGVVSEKLFF	TGTGCCAGCTCACCTAGGGGAGTCGTAAGTGAAAAACTGTTTTTT
TRBJ2-4	TRBV28	.	few	CASSFRGAKNIQYF	TGTGCCAGCAGTTTTAGGGGAGCCAAAAACATTCAGTACTTC
TRBJ2-3	TRBV11-2	.	.	CASSLSVTDTQYF	TGTGCCAGCAGCTTATCCGTCACAGATACGCAGTATTTT
TRBJ1-1	TRBV18	.	many	CASSHGAVWNTEAFF	TGTGCCAGCTCACATGGGGCCGTGTGGAACACTGAAGCTTTCTTT
TRBJ1-1	TRBV9	.	few	CASGDMGAFF	TGTGCCAGCGGAGACATGGGAGCTTTCTTT
TRBJ1-2	TRBV20-1	.	few	CSARKGDRFYGYTF	TGCAGTGCTAGAAAGGGAGACAGATTTTATGGCTACACCTTC
TRBJ2-6	TRBV29-1	.	.	CSVQSRSGANVLTF	TGCAGCGTCCAGTCTCGCTCTGGGGCCAACGTCCTGACTTTC
TRBJ2-7	TRBV2	TRBD1	many	CASKTDRGDNYEQYF	TGTGCCAGCAAGACCGACAGGGGGGATAACTACGAGCAGTACTTC
TRBJ1-3	TRBV12-3/TRBV12-4	TRBD1	many	CASSVRFDRGNTIYF	TGTGCCAGCAGCGTTCGATTCGACAGGGGGAACACCATATATTTT
TRBJ2-2	TRBV6-2/TRBV6-3	TRBD1	.	CASSQDRGIGELFF	TGTGCCAGCAGTCAGGACAGGGGAATCGGGGAGCTGTTTTTT
TRBJ2-7	TRBV2	.	few	CATSQGSYEQYF	TGTGCCACCTCGCAAGGGTCCTACGAGCAGTACTTC
TRBJ1-2	TRBV6-5	.	.	CASSYSTGKNYGYTF	TGTGCCAGCAGTTACTCCACAGGGAAGAACTATGGCTACACCTTC
TRBJ2-7	TRBV11-2	.	many	CASSFAGDRLSEQYF	TGTGCCAGCAGTTTTGCCGGGGACCGTTTGAGCGAGCAGTACTTC
TRBJ2-1	TRBV18	TRBD2	many	CASSPRTSGELFF	TGTGCCAGCTCACCAAGGACTAGCGGGGAGTTGTTCTTC
TRBJ2-2	TRBV12-3/TRBV12-4	TRBD2	many	CASSFGGGGTGELFF	TGTGCCAGCAGTTTTGGCGGGGGTGGCACCGGGGAGCTGTTTTTT
TRBJ2-1	TRBV5-5	.	few	CASSSPPYNEQFF	TGTGCCAGCAGCTCCCCCCCCTACAATGAGCAGTTCTTC
TRBJ2-7	TRBV29-1	.	few	CSAGTTEQYF	TGCAGCGCCGGGACCACAGAGCAGTACTTC
TRBJ2-6	TRBV24-1	.	.	CATGISGANVLTF	TGTGCCACAGGAATCTCTGGGGCCAACGTCCTGACTTTC
TRBJ1-2	TRBV21-1	.	few	CASSKDETGANYGYTF	TGTGCCAGCAGCAAAGACGAAACAGGTGCTAACTATGGCTACACCTTC
TRBJ2-2	TRBV18	.	many	CASSPGESGELFF	TGTGCCAGCTCACCAGGCGAATCCGGGGAGCTGTTTTTT
TRBJ1-1	TRBV10-1	.	.	CARKPSDTEAFF	TGCGCCAGGAAACCCAGCGACACTGAAGCTTTCTTT
TRBJ2-1	TRBV6-2/TRBV6-3	TRBD2	.	CASSYSGAGGFRSEQFF	TGTGCCAGCAGTTACTCGGGAGCGGGGGGGTTTCGCTCTGAGCAGTTCTTC
TRBJ2-7	TRBV27	.	few	CASSLGTAVSYEQYF	TGTGCCAGCAGTTTAGGTACAGCCGTTTCCTACGAGCAGTACTTC
TRBJ2-2	TRBV29-1	TRBD2	.	CSVPGTSHTGELFF	TGCAGCGTGCCCGGGACTAGTCATACCGGGGAGCTGTTTTTT
TRBJ2-3	TRBV5-1	TRBD2	many	CASTSWGAARTSGRRADTQYF	TGCGCCAGCACCTCGTGGGGGGCAGCCCGGACTAGCGGGAGAAGGGCAGATACGCAGTATTTT
TRBJ2-6	TRBV12-3/TRBV12-4	TRBD1	many	CASSPGTGSGANVLTF	TGTGCCAGCAGCCCCGGGACAGGGTCTGGGGCCAACGTCCTGACTTTC
TRBJ2-3	TRBV27	.	.	CASSFLQVGDTQYF	TGTGCCAGCAGTTTTCTCCAGGTTGGGGATACGCAGTATTTT
TRBJ2-7	TRBV7-8	.	few	CVSSSAVSEQYF	TGTGTCAGCAGCTCCGCTGTTAGCGAGCAGTACTTC
TRBJ2-5	TRBV5-1	.	.	CASSLAPTGTQETQYF	TGCGCCAGCAGCTTGGCCCCGACCGGGACTCAAGAGACCCAGTACTTC
TRBJ2-3	TRBV7-6	.	many	CASSLALGDTQYF	TGTGCCAGCAGCTTAGCGCTCGGAGATACGCAGTATTTT
TRBJ2-1	TRBV3-1	.	.	CASSQERRDYEQFF	TGTGCCAGCAGCCAAGAGCGGAGAGACTATGAGCAGTTCTTC
TRBJ2-4	TRBV28	.	few	CASSEGAKNIQYF	TGTGCCAGCAGTGAGGGGGCCAAAAACATTCAGTACTTC
TRBJ1-1	TRBV20-1	.	many	CSARGSLNTEAFF	TGCAGTGCCCGGGGGAGTTTGAACACTGAAGCTTTCTTT
TRBJ2-7	TRBV18	.	many	CASSAPYPWGRSYEQYF	TGTGCCAGCTCAGCTCCTTATCCTTGGGGTAGGTCCTACGAGCAGTACTTC
TRBJ2-4	TRBV28	.	.	CASSEASPGQRYIQYF	TGTGCCAGCAGTGAAGCGAGCCCGGGACAAAGGTACATTCAGTACTTC
TRBJ2-5	TRBV7-6	.	few	CASSLGVLSQETQYF	TGTGCCAGCAGCTTAGGGGTCCTCTCTCAAGAGACCCAGTACTTC
TRBJ2-5	TRBV9	.	.	CASSPRPRLSPKETQYF	TGTGCCAGCAGCCCCCGGCCGCGACTATCCCCAAAGGAGACCCAGTACTTC